This entry features one TCR beta chain sequence. Which antigen it targets is not known. Per-nucleotide qualities are absent, and no much larger clonotype sits a single base away. This sample stems from a study of T cell responses to AZD1222 COVID-19 vaccine (dated by TCRdb to about 2021). Turning to the overall study: AZD1222 recipients with second doses at about 4 weeks or about 12 weeks were pooled, because spike-specific TCR depth and breadth did not differ between schedules. A total of 233 trial participants underwent TCR sequencing, of whom about 200 had received two doses of AZD1222 and about 25 had received two doses of the MenACWY control vaccine. Trial participants were enrolled by age into 18-55, 56-69 and 70-plus year subgroups, with roughly 160, 29 and 62 TCR-sequenced participants respectively. Beyond this particular receptor, the publication reports: Spike-specific TCR breadth and depth rose significantly after two AZD1222 doses compared with day 0 and with MenACWY recipients. Conclusions about previously exposed vaccinees are limited, since just five to seven AZD1222 recipients were seropositive for SARS-CoV-2 at baseline. Because no day 14 peak-response samples were available, the repertoires could be characterized only after the peak T cell response. In the small 56-69-year group, the increase in depth fell short of significance, most likely because of low power. The whole spike protein was spanned by vaccine-associated CD4 TCRs, and dominant responses were seen in regions 160-218 and 743-854. Most participants were white British and females outnumbered males, and the authors suggested that clonal diversity may have been underestimated. Nearly half of unique spike-specific TCRs reportedly recognized epitopes outside regions mutated in the B.1.351 and B.1.1.7 variants.

The CDR3 regions of human TCRbeta chains were analyzed by immunosequencing. Concerning the study's data processing: Repertoire TCRs were matched against a reference library of SARS-CoV-2-specific TCRs generated with the MIRA antigen-specificity platform. Breadth meant the fraction of unique TCRs that were SARS-CoV-2-associated, whereas depth meant the fraction of total T cells that were SARS-CoV-2-associated. Using the MIRA data, each spike-specific TCR was mapped to the spike region that the TCR reacts to and placed in a CD4 or CD8 class. Log10-transformed breadth and depth values were compared by one-way ANOVA with Sidak's multiple comparisons tests. TCRdb retrieved this table from immuneACCESS and kept in-frame rearrangements only. Not all clones are present; in checked studies, unresolved V genes account for under half, and no reason is known for the remainder. V and J calls and clone size come straight from that table; D and trimming were deduced from the DNA. Within this sample are over 85,000 clones, with 90% to 95% of them counted one time only. The biggest ten clones account for roughly an eighth of the sample.

In light of the paper, this sample's time point label describes: baseline before first vaccination. Vaccinee samples came from UK trials COV001 and COV002, including a single-blind randomized controlled phase 2/3 trial of AZD1222 (ChAdOx1 nCoV-19) in healthy adults. For TCRbeta chain sequencing, PBMC samples were collected from trial participants at day 0 and at day 28 after the second dose. Based on the germline V gene, the CDR1 and CDR2 sequences are MDHEN and SYDVKM. Counted from cysteine to phenylalanine, this CDR3 has 12 amino acids. Of the read, only the CDR3 DNA is kept; its 36 bases are in frame from base 1. V loses 2 bases at its end and J loses 10 bases; junction bases beyond the gene matches: 2.

The material was peripheral blood, obtained on day 0 of AZD1222 vaccination. This chain joins TRBV28 to TRBJ2-1; TRBD2 fits 7 bases in the junction. This receptor was obtained from an adult in good health. The nucleotide sequence reads as follows: TGTGCCAGCAGTTTAGCAGCGGGGGAGCAGTTCTTC. Its translation is CASSLAAGEQFF.